Below are 25 T cell receptor delta chains sequenced from a single sample in a study of γδ T cells in repeated Plasmodium falciparum infection. TCRdb processed the multiplex PCR reads again with the CATT caller. The sample includes 85,000 to 95,000 delta-chain clones, over 1.3% of them seen just once. Gammadelta T cells were flow-sorted from PBMC into Vgamma9/Vdelta2+ and Vdelta2-negative populations for bulk analysis. Input material: gamma-delta T cells from blood. The receptors were gathered from a pool of human donors (malaria-infected and uninfected, not separated).

Points on this clone: Translating this DNA gives a protein that differs at residue 15 from the TCRdb one, which belongs to a much larger clone; a read error is likely, and the protein shown is this translation. The rearrangement uses TRDV1 and TRDJ1; D assignment may be TRDD2 or TRDD3 (5 bases each). The germline gives CDR1 TSWWSYY, CDR2 QGS. Trimming cost V 3 bases and J 0 bases, with 29 bases left between them. CDR3 length: 21 residues. CDR3 DNA: TGTGCTCTTGGGGATACCGCCTACAGGTACTGGTACCTTTCGAACACCGATAAACTCATCTTT. Translation gives CALGDTAYRYWYLSNTDKLIF.

This clone has a handful of counts. TCRdb's entry gives the protein of a much larger clone, which mismatches this DNA's translation at residue 14, likely from a read error; the protein reported here is translated from the DNA. This chain links TRDV1 with TRDJ1, with TRDD3 matching over 8 bases. TCRdb records no J gene; here it was assigned by comparing the DNA to germline. The V gene end was trimmed by 5 bases and the J gene end by 0 bases; junction bases not matched to a gene: 23. CDR1 is TSWWSYY, CDR2 QGS, per germline. This CDR3 has 21 residues. The CDR3 sequence is CALGPTWGPRYWGAHTDKLIF. The CDR3 nucleotides are TGTGCTCTTGGGCCCACTTGGGGTCCTAGATACTGGGGGGCGCACACCGATAAACTCATCTTT.

This clone was picked up a small number of times. TCRdb's protein, taken from a much larger clone, differs from this DNA's translation at residue 5, likely owing to a read error; the protein displayed comes from the DNA. This chain uses TRDV1 with TRDJ1, with D tentatively TRDD3 (7 bases). TCRdb lists no J gene, so it was determined here by aligning the DNA to germline. Germline CDR1 reads TSWWSYY; CDR2 reads QGS. The CDR3 runs to 21 residues. The ends were cut back, 3 bases at V and 0 bases at J, with 29 bases in the middle. The CDR3 region has the DNA TGTGCTCTTGGGGAGGGGGATCCTACGAGCTGGGGGTTAACGTACACCGATAAACTCATCTTT. It specifies CALGEGDPTSWGLTYTDKLIF.

Concerning this clone: This likely stems from a read error, as it lies one base from a far larger clone. This rearrangement joins TRDV1 to TRDJ1, with 7 bases matching TRDD3. The J gene was not available in TCRdb and was assigned here by matching the DNA to germline segments. Germline V lookup: CDR1 TSWWSYY, CDR2 QGS. CDR3 length equals 24 residues. The V segment lost 4 bases and the J segment 2 bases; nucleotides outside the gene matches: 34. The CDR3 sequence: CALGARSTPSLLEWGKVGTDKLIF. The DNA for the CDR3 is TGTGCTCTTGGGGCCAGATCCACGCCTTCGCTCCTGGAGTGGGGGAAGGTAGGGACCGATAAACTCATCTTT.

This clone was observed a few times. Translating this DNA gives a protein that differs at residue 14 from the TCRdb one, which belongs to a much larger clone; a read error is likely, and the protein shown is this translation. The chain links TRDV2 to TRDJ2; 12 bases are shared with TRDD3. The J gene comes from matching the DNA to germline here; TCRdb lacks it. Germline V gene data show CDR1 as GEAIGNYY and CDR2 as EKD. The CDR3 is 19 residues long. V dropped 3 bases and J dropped 6; count of bases not matched to a gene: 16. CDR3 sequence: CACDYWGIPFGGWPAQLFF. The CDR3 DNA reads TGTGCCTGTGACTACTGGGGGATACCATTTGGAGGGTGGCCAGCACAACTCTTCTTT.

On this clone itself: This DNA translates differently at residue 11 from the TCRdb protein, which is that of a much larger clone; a read error is likely, and the protein shown is the DNA's own translation. This sequence joins TRDV2 and TRDJ2; D might be TRDD3 (5 bases). There are 16 residues in the CDR3. CDR1 is GEAIGNYY, CDR2 EKD, per germline. Trimming removed 2 bases at V and 6 bases at J, with 18 bases between. The CDR3 DNA is TGTGCCTGTGACATAATTGGGGTGGGAGAGCCAGCACAACTCTTCTTT. Amino acids: CACDIIGVGEPAQLFF.

A note on this clone: It is likely a read error: a sequence one base away is far more abundant. Other DNA sequences in this sample translate to the same CDR3. The chain couples TRDV2 to TRDJ1, with D possibly being TRDD3 (5 bases). As TCRdb names no J gene, one was assigned here on the basis of a DNA match to germline. Per the germline V gene, CDR1 is GEAIGNYY and CDR2 is EKD. V was trimmed by 3 bases and J by 0 bases, leaving 13 bases between them. This CDR3 spans 15 amino acids. In DNA, the CDR3 is TGTGCCTGTGACCAGTGGGGTCTTTACACCGATAAACTCATCTTT. Translated: CACDQWGLYTDKLIF.

This clone came up a few times. TCRdb's listed protein matches a much larger clone and diverges from this DNA's translation at residue 7, likely through a read error; the protein shown comes from the DNA. The chain carries TRDV1 and TRDJ1, with D possibly being TRDD3 (5 bases). TCRdb supplies no J gene; here it was assigned by aligning the nucleotide sequence to germline. The CDR3 totals 19 residues. Per germline, CDR1 TSWWSYY and CDR2 QGS. V was cut by 1 base and J by 3 bases, with 24 bases left in between. The DNA of the CDR3 is TGTGCTCTTGGGGAACAGGCTCGTCGGGGAATACGGGAACCCGATAAACTCATCTTT. As protein: CALGEQARRGIREPDKLIF.

This clone was detected ten times or more. The genes are TRDV2 and TRDJ1, with 7 positions matching TRDD3. The CDR3 has 14 residues. With V trimmed by 4 bases and J by 3 bases, 7 bases remained unmatched. Germline lookup yields CDR1 GEAIGNYY and CDR2 EKD. The CDR3 protein is CACDPLGYADKLIF. In DNA, the CDR3 is TGTGCCTGTGATCCACTGGGGTATGCCGATAAACTCATCTTT.

In its sample, this clone was seen many times. The chain combines TRDV1 with TRDJ1; 9 bases match TRDD3. The CDR3 runs 19 residues. The germline CDR1 and CDR2 sequences are TSWWSYY and QGS. The V segment lost 2 bases and the J segment 0 bases; nucleotides outside the gene matches: 13. CDR3 coding DNA: TGTGCTCTTGGGGAAACCTTCCCATACTACTGGGGGAACACCGATAAACTCATCTTT. Its translation is CALGETFPYYWGNTDKLIF.

Note on this clone: The likely explanation is a read error, given a far larger clone one base away. It is unclear where the CDR3 begins or ends on the DNA, so no DNA is shown, and the CDR3 is as TCRdb lists it. The sample holds other DNA sequences that translate to the same CDR3. There is no J gene call, but TRDV2 is given as the V gene; the DNA was not compared with TRDD3, the D call given in the table. The CDR3 adds up to 18 amino acids, both ends counted. Germline CDR1 and CDR2: GEAIGNYY and EKD. This chain's CDR3 is CACDTVGSGTGGYDKLIF.

A remark on this clone: The TCRdb record carries a much larger clone's protein, which differs from this DNA's translation at residue 13; a read error is the likely cause, and the protein listed here is the DNA translation. V usage is TRDV2 and J usage is TRDJ1; the D gene is possibly TRDD3 (6 bases). TCRdb carries no J gene annotation; the J gene was assigned here by matching the DNA with germline. The germline V and J ends were trimmed by 0 bases and 9 bases, with 22 bases remaining between them. Germline V gives CDR1 GEAIGNYY, CDR2 EKD. The CDR3 totals 16 residues. In DNA, the CDR3 is TGTGCCTGTGACACCGGTTTGCTGGGGACCCCCCCGGAACTCATCTTT. This codes for CACDTGLLGTPPELIF.

Here the CDR3 reads CALGDKISCGGSLTDKLIF. For the CDR3, the DNA is TGTGCTCTTGGGGATAAAATTTCCTGTGGGGGATCTTTGACCGATAAACTCATCTTT. The chain uses TRDV1 and TRDJ1; 8 positions match TRDD3. The J gene, absent from TCRdb, was called here by matching the DNA to germline. The V and J ends lost 3 bases and 2 bases, in that order; junction bases with no gene match: 17. The CDR3 has 19 amino acids. CDR1 and CDR2 from the germline V gene are TSWWSYY and QGS.

This clone has just a few counts. One base separates it from a far larger clone, so it is likely a read error. This same CDR3 is encoded by further DNA sequences in the sample. V is TRDV1 and J is TRDJ1; D possibly corresponds to TRDD3 (5 bases). The J gene, not given by TCRdb, was assigned here from a germline match of the nucleotide sequence. The CDR3 contains 14 residues. CDR1 and CDR2 (germline): TSWWSYY, QGS. The CDR3 protein is CALGELNATDKLIF. The CDR3 DNA follows: TGTGCCCTTGGGGAACTAAATGCCACCGATAAACTCATCTTT.

Sample share makes this clone medium-sized. The J gene is TRDJ3, the V gene TRDV2; 12 positions agree with TRDD3. V shed 0 bases and J 0 bases; nucleotides not matched to a gene: 2. The CDR3 length is 19 residues. Looked up from germline, CDR1 is GEAIGNYY and CDR2 is EKD. This chain's CDR3 is CACDTVLGDTSWDTRQMFF. The CDR3 coding sequence is TGTGCCTGTGACACCGTACTGGGGGATACCTCCTGGGACACCCGACAGATGTTTTTC.

On this clone itself: The protein TCRdb lists belongs to a much larger clone and differs from this DNA's translation at residue 15, which points to a read error; the protein shown is made from the DNA. The rearrangement joins TRDV2 to TRDJ1, with D unclear. This CDR3 is 17 amino acids long. Germline CDR1 and CDR2: GEAIGNYY and EKD. CDR3 loop: CACDTVVTSPNTDKFIF. In DNA form, the CDR3 reads TGTGCCTGTGACACCGTCGTGACTTCTCCCAACACCGATAAATTCATCTTT.

On this clone: One base separates it from a far larger clone, so it is likely a read error. The same CDR3 can be traced to other DNA sequences in this sample. The CDR3 DNA sequence: TGTGCCTGTGACTCACTGGGGGACACGAATCAGCTAAGGAGCGCCGATAAACTCATCTTT. Protein sequence: CACDSLGDTNQLRSADKLIF. The chain has TRDV2 and TRDJ1; TRDD3 aligns across 9 bases. TCRdb does not report a J gene; here it was assigned by matching the DNA to germline references. The CDR3 has 20 amino acids. V shed 3 bases, J shed 3 bases, and the junction held 22 bases outside the gene matches. Germline values: CDR1 GEAIGNYY, CDR2 EKD.

This clone was detected ten times or more. The amino acid sequence in TCRdb belongs to a much larger clone and departs from this DNA's translation at residue 9, likely a sequencing read error; the sequence shown is translated from the DNA. V usage is TRDV2 and J usage is TRDJ1, with 11 bases identical to TRDD3. No J gene was available from TCRdb, and it was assigned here by a germline match of the DNA. This CDR3 contains 14 residues. Trimming at V came to 3 bases and at J to 4 bases, leaving 3 bases not matched to a gene. The germline gives CDR1 GEAIGNYY, CDR2 EKD. DNA of the CDR3: TGTGCCTGTGACCCTGGGGGATACATCGATAAACTCATCTTT. This gives the protein CACDPGGYIDKLIF.

In the case of this clone: This likely stems from a read error, as it lies one base from a far larger clone. The same CDR3 is also encoded by other DNA sequences in this sample. The chain is built from TRDV1 and TRDJ1, with D perhaps TRDD2 (5 bases). TCRdb does not report a J gene; here it was assigned by matching the DNA to germline references. The germline V gene encodes CDR1 TSWWSYY and CDR2 QGS. V lost 3 bases and J lost 0, with 29 bases in between. The CDR3 length is 21 residues. CDR3 nucleotides: TGTGCTCTTGGGGATACCGCCTACAGGTATTGGTACCTTTCGTACACCGATAAACTCATCTTT. Its protein product is CALGDTAYRYWYLSYTDKLIF.

The sample holds a few counts of this clone. TCRdb has a much larger clone's protein, which differs at residue 7 from the translation of this DNA, likely because of a read error; what is shown is the protein translated from the DNA. The chain links TRDV1 to TRDJ1; no firm D call. TCRdb is silent on the J gene; assignment here came from matching the DNA to germline. V was shortened by 0 bases and J by 5 bases, with 13 bases between the two germline ends. Germline values: CDR1 TSWWSYY, CDR2 QGS. This CDR3 comprises 15 residues. In DNA form, the CDR3 reads TGTGCTCTTGGGGAACTGGGGCCGGGCCCTGATAAACTCATCTTT. Translated: CALGELGPGPDKLIF.

Details on this clone: TCRdb's protein for this DNA is that of a much larger clone and differs from the translation at residue 6, likely a read error; the protein shown is the DNA translation. This chain uses TRDV1 with TRDJ1; 11 bases fit TRDD3. No J gene is reported in TCRdb; it was inferred here by comparing the DNA with germline. Germline V gene lookup returns CDR1 TSWWSYY and CDR2 QGS. J lost 2 bases, V lost 5 bases, and 16 bases had no gene match. This CDR3 has 19 residues. CDR3 nucleotides: TGTGCTCTTGGGTACCTCCTTCCTAACTGGGGGATAAGGACCGATAAACTCATCTTT. Translating gives CALGYLLPNWGIRTDKLIF.

Details on this clone: This DNA's translation and the protein TCRdb lists, from a much larger clone, do not match at residue 6, likely due to a read error; the protein shown is translated from the DNA. V usage is TRDV1 and J usage is TRDJ1; 12 bases line up with TRDD3. Since TCRdb gives no J gene, matching the DNA to germline was used here to assign it. With 5 bases clipped from V and 2 bases from J, the junction kept 36 bases outside the gene matches. Germline V gene lookup returns CDR1 TSWWSYY and CDR2 QGS. The CDR3 runs to 26 residues. The CDR3 spells CALGNDPPSYLIWGIRENGETDKLIF. In DNA form, the CDR3 reads TGTGCTCTTGGGAACGACCCGCCTTCCTACCTAATCTGGGGGATACGCGAGAATGGGGAAACCGATAAACTCATCTTT.

This clone was observed a few times. The protein TCRdb lists belongs to a much larger clone and differs from this DNA's translation at residue 4, which points to a read error; the protein shown is made from the DNA. J is TRDJ3 and V is TRDV2, with TRDD3 identical over 10 bases. Matching the DNA to germline supplied the J gene, which TCRdb does not give. Germline V CDR1 and CDR2: GEAIGNYY, EKD. The CDR3 is made up of 19 amino acids. The CDR3 region is CACGTVLGDRSWDTRQMFF. CDR3 in DNA: TGTGCCTGTGGCACCGTTCTGGGGGATAGATCCTGGGACACCCGACAGATGTTTTTC.

This clone was counted only a few times. A far larger clone is one base from this, pointing to a likely read error. The same CDR3 arises from other DNA sequences in this sample as well. This chain connects TRDV1 to TRDJ2, with TRDD3 matching over 10 bases. Assignment of the J gene here rests on matching the DNA to germline, because TCRdb gives none. There are 20 residues in the CDR3. Germline CDR1 and CDR2: TSWWSYY and QGS. With 6 bases clipped from V and 0 bases from J, the junction kept 16 bases outside the gene matches. The CDR3 nucleotides are TGTGCTCTTGGAGCTTCCTACGGGGGATACGGGGGCTCTTTGACAGCACAACTCTTCTTT. Its protein product is CALGASYGGYGGSLTAQLFF.

The gene calls are TRDV1 and TRDJ1, with a weak D call TRDD2 (7 bases). TCRdb carries no J gene annotation; the J gene was assigned here by matching the DNA with germline. CDR1 is TSWWSYY and CDR2 is QGS in the germline V gene. The CDR3 loop spans 17 amino acids. Between the trimmed V and J ends, which lost 1 base and 6 bases, there was a span of 21 bases. The CDR3 loop reads CALGEHFPTRGWNKLIF. Here the CDR3 DNA reads TGTGCTCTTGGGGAACATTTTCCTACCCGGGGATGGAATAAACTCATCTTT.